This TCR beta chain was observed in a study of control samples from healthy donors and cancer patients. Sequencing used immunoSEQ multiplex PCR; TCRdb keeps in-frame clones, though not all of them. The profile covers 50,000 to 70,000 clones, with approximately 91% appearing a single time and 3.5% to 4.5% taken by the ten largest. V gave up 4 bases and J gave up 5 bases; unmatched junction bases: 5. This CDR3 is 15 amino acids long. Germline loops: CDR1 SGHRS, CDR2 YFSETQ. This clone was recorded once. The clonotype comes from a man aged 45-65 years in good health. The sample was blood. V usage is TRBV5-1 and J usage is TRBJ2-2; 10 bases map to TRBD2. The CDR3 region has the DNA TGCGCCAGCAGCGAGGAGGGACTAGCGACCGGGGAGCTGTTTTTT. The encoded protein is CASSEEGLATGELFF.